This T cell receptor beta chain was captured by sequencing in a study of STAT5B mutations in CD4+ large granular lymphocyte leukemia. Study information: Among healthy donors, a particular HLA allele went with more CDR3 'QG' motifs.

This CDR3 has 16 residues. CDR1 is SGHDT and CDR2 is YYEEEE in the germline V gene. Trimming cost V 4 bases and J 0 bases, with 16 bases left between them. Produced via immunoSEQ multiplex PCR; TCRdb's table is partial and in-frame only. In the table there are approximately 27,000 clones, approximately 80% of which are singletons. General study findings and limits: Patient CD4-sorted repertoires stayed more clonal than healthy ones after leukemic-clone removal.

This clone was observed a few times. Antigen specificity is unknown. The chain is built from TRBV5-6 and TRBJ1-1, with D possibly TRBD1 on 5 matching bases. Sequenced: CD4+ T cells from blood buffy coats. This receptor was identified in a human donor in good health. The DNA for the CDR3 is TGTGCCAGCAGCCGAGTCGAGGGGCCGATGAACACTGAAGCTTTCTTT. Translating gives CASSRVEGPMNTEAFF.